A single sample gave rise to the 19 T cell receptor beta chains below, sequenced in a study of cytomegalovirus exposure and HLA in healthy donors. The data were produced by immunoSEQ multiplex PCR, yet TCRdb's version contains in-frame clones alone and is incomplete. The sample has some 130,000 clones, around 80% seen once. The material sequenced was PBMCs. Receptors originate from a man aged 30 to 45 in good health and CMV-seropositive.

This clone was detected only a few times. This chain connects TRBV2 to TRBJ1-2; a possible D gene is TRBD1 (5 bases). V gave up 4 bases and J gave up 6 bases, with 12 bases separating them. Germline CDR1 is SNHLY and CDR2 is FYNNEI. The CDR3 loop spans 13 amino acids. CDR3 DNA sequence: TGTGCCAGCAGTGGGGGGAGGGTCGATGGCTACACCTTC. Residues: CASSGGRVDGYTF.

The chain uses TRBV12-5 and TRBJ2-7; TRBD1 matches at 8 bases. The CDR3 runs to 14 residues. Trimming took 7 bases from V and 3 from J; bases not matched to a gene: 8. Germline CDR1 and CDR2: LGHNT and FRNRAP. The CDR3 region is CASASPGGVYEQYF. DNA of the CDR3: TGTGCTAGTGCCTCCCCAGGGGGCGTCTACGAGCAGTACTTC. Using reference TRBV12-5 and TRBJ2-7 for the parts outside the CDR3, the full variable domain is DARVTQTPRHKVTEMGQEVTMRCQPILGHNTVFWYRQTMMQGLELLAYFRNRAPLDDSGMPKDRFSAEMPDATLATLKIQPSEPRDSAVYFCASASPGGVYEQYFGPGTRLTVT.

V gene TRBV5-6 combines with J gene TRBJ2-3; a weak D match, TRBD1 (5 bases). From germline, CDR1 is SGHDT and CDR2 YYEEEE. CDR3 length: 17 amino acids. V lost 4 bases and J 2 bases, leaving 20 bases between the germline ends. The CDR3 bases are TGTGCCAGCAGCGAGATAGGGGCAGCTTCGTTCACAGATACGCAGTATTTT. This gives the protein CASSEIGAASFTDTQYF.

The V call is TRBV5-1, the J call TRBJ2-1; 11 bases line up with TRBD2. This CDR3 has 15 residues. Germline CDR1 SGHRS, CDR2 YFSETQ. J lost 3 bases, V lost 5 bases, and 4 bases had no gene match. The CDR3 coding sequence is TGCGCCAGCAGAGGCGGGACTAGCGGCTACAATGAGCAGTTCTTC. This sequence encodes CASRGGTSGYNEQFF.

In this sample, this clone turned up a few times. The chain combines TRBV2 with TRBJ2-2; 12 nucleotides match TRBD2. V shed 6 bases and J 4 bases; nucleotides not matched to a gene: 12. The CDR3 is 18 amino acids. CDR1 is SNHLY and CDR2 is FYNNEI in the germline V gene. CDR3 amino acids: CASSLGRRTSGTTGELFF. CDR3 sequence (DNA): TGTGCCAGCAGCCTTGGACGGCGGACTAGCGGGACCACCGGGGAGCTGTTTTTT. Drawing the rest from reference TRBV2 and TRBJ2-2, the complete variable domain is EPEVTQTPSHQVTQMGQEVILRCVPISNHLYFYWYRQILGQKVEFLVSFYNNEISEKSEIFDDQFSVERPDGSNFTLKIRSTKLEDSAMYFCASSLGRRTSGTTGELFFGEGSRLTVL.

Only a few counts were recorded for this clone. The CDR3 reads CAWSVLGGIDHGYTF. Written as DNA, the CDR3 is TGTGCCTGGAGTGTACTAGGAGGGATAGACCATGGCTACACCTTC. This chain joins TRBV30 and TRBJ1-2, with D unresolved. This CDR3 has 15 amino acids. V was shortened by 0 bases and J by 6 bases, with 17 bases between the two germline ends. CDR1 is GTSNPN, CDR2 SVGIG, per germline (reference sequence).

The chain has TRBV7-7 and TRBJ2-3, with 13 bases identical to TRBD2. The length of the CDR3 is 17 residues. Germline loops: CDR1 SSHAT, CDR2 FNYEAQ (reference sequence). Trimming at V came to 0 bases and at J to 4 bases, leaving 4 bases not matched to a gene. The CDR3 bases are TGTGCCAGCAGCTTAGCCTGGACTAGCGGGGGTGCAGATACGCAGTATTTT. Its protein is CASSLAWTSGGADTQYF.

This clone was detected a few times. This chain uses TRBV18 with TRBJ2-7; TRBD1 might be the D (5 bases). In germline, CDR1 is KGHSH, CDR2 LQKENI. The CDR3 contains 16 residues. The germline V and J ends were trimmed by 5 bases and 0 bases, with 17 bases remaining between them. The CDR3 sequence is CASSSDRDSNSYEQYF. DNA of the CDR3: TGTGCCAGCTCATCCGATCGCGACAGCAACTCCTACGAGCAGTACTTC.

The chain recombines TRBV5-1 with TRBJ2-3; D is unresolved. Germline CDR1 and CDR2: SGHRS and YFSETQ. The V and J ends lost 0 bases and 2 bases respectively, with 10 bases between them. The CDR3 runs 15 residues. The CDR3 nucleotides are TGCGCCAGCAGCTTGGATGGGCAGGTCACAGATACGCAGTATTTT. Translation gives CASSLDGQVTDTQYF.

As concerns this clone: The same CDR3 can be traced to other DNA sequences in this sample. The rearrangement links TRBV7-3 to TRBJ2-1; D call uncertain. This CDR3 has 13 residues. From germline, CDR1 is SGHTA and CDR2 FQGTGA. V was clipped by 1 base and J by 4 bases, with 5 bases between them. This CDR3 reads CASSLSLYNEQFF. Written as DNA, the CDR3 is TGTGCCAGCAGCTTAAGCCTATACAATGAGCAGTTCTTC.

The J gene is TRBJ2-7, the V gene TRBV7-2; no definite D call. Germline loops: CDR1 SGHTA, CDR2 FQGNSA. Between the trimmed V and J ends, which lost 3 bases and 2 bases, there was a span of 8 bases. The CDR3 is 13 amino acids. The CDR3 DNA follows: TGTGCCAGCAGCTTCGATGGGCCCTACGAGCAGTACTTC. The encoded protein is CASSFDGPYEQYF.

V and J are TRBV5-1 and TRBJ2-3, with D possibly being TRBD2 (6 bases). Germline lookup yields CDR1 SGHRS and CDR2 YFSETQ. The germline V and J ends were trimmed by 4 bases and 2 bases, with 17 bases remaining between them. The CDR3 runs to 16 residues. CDR3 coding DNA: TGCGCCAGCAGCCCGGGACTCGAAAAGGTCACAGATACGCAGTATTTT. Residues: CASSPGLEKVTDTQYF.

The chain uses TRBV23-1 and TRBJ1-5; tentative D call: TRBD1 (5 bases). TRBV23-1 qualifies as an ORF whose function is uncertain. This CDR3 region has 17 residues. V was cut by 2 bases and J by 1 base, with 15 bases left in between. The CDR3 DNA is TGCGCCAGCAGTCAAAACAGGATTAGTGGAAGCAATCAGCCCCAGCATTTT. This sequence encodes CASSQNRISGSNQPQHF.

The V call is TRBV29-1, the J call TRBJ2-1, with 9 bases identical to TRBD1. Germline CDR1 and CDR2: SQVTM and ANQGSEA. The CDR3 sequence is 14 residues long. J lost 0 bases, V lost 5 bases, and 2 bases had no gene match. The CDR3 region is CSVSDRGSYNEQFF. The CDR3, as DNA: TGCAGCGTTTCGGACAGGGGCTCCTACAATGAGCAGTTCTTC.

In its sample, this clone was seen many times. The V and J genes are TRBV6-6 and TRBJ2-7; 7 bases map to TRBD2. Trimming took 6 bases from V and 2 from J; bases not matched to a gene: 7. CDR1 and CDR2 from the germline V gene are MNHNY and SVGAGI (reference sequence). This CDR3 is built from 14 residues. This CDR3 reads CASRPSGETYEQYF. For the CDR3, the DNA is TGTGCCAGCAGACCAAGCGGGGAAACCTACGAGCAGTACTTC.

The chain joins TRBV29-1 to TRBJ2-5; 8 bases fit TRBD1. The CDR3 loop spans 13 amino acids. Per germline, CDR1 SQVTM and CDR2 ANQGSEA. V lost 8 bases and J lost 1; bases outside the gene matches: 6. CDR3 DNA: TGCAGCATCAAGACAGGGGTCCAAGAGACCCAGTACTTC. Translating gives CSIKTGVQETQYF.

J is TRBJ1-3 and V is TRBV5-1, with D possibly being TRBD1 (5 bases). V was clipped by 0 bases and J by 0 bases, with 10 bases between them. CDR3 length: 16 amino acids. Germline V gene lookup returns CDR1 SGHRS and CDR2 YFSETQ. CDR3: CASSLGGTSSGNTIYF. The CDR3 DNA follows: TGCGCCAGCAGCTTGGGGGGGACTAGCTCTGGAAACACCATATATTTT. The variable domain in full, with the rest retrieved from reference TRBV5-1 and TRBJ1-3, is KAGVTQTPRYLIKTRGQQVTLSCSPISGHRSVSWYQQTPGQGLQFLFEYFSETQRNKGNFPGRFSGRQFSNSRSEMNVSTLELGDSALYLCASSLGGTSSGNTIYFGEGSWLTVV.

The table lists this clone with a count of one. The DNA of the CDR3 is TGTGCCAGCAGCTTGCAGGGGGGCTACACCTTC. Translation: CASSLQGGYTF. The rearrangement uses TRBV7-9 and TRBJ1-2, with D perhaps TRBD1 (6 bases). The CDR3 runs 11 residues. V lost 3 bases and J lost 8, with 7 bases in between. Germline CDR1 SEHNR, CDR2 FQNEAQ (reference sequence). Looking up the rest from reference TRBV7-9 and TRBJ1-2 gives the full variable domain: DTGVSQNPRHKITKRGQNVTFRCDPISEHNRLYWYRQTLGQGPEFLTYFQNEAQLEKSRLLSDRFSAERPKGSFSTLEIQRTEQGDSAMYLCASSLQGGYTFGSGTRLTVV.

V is TRBV7-2 and J is TRBJ2-7; TRBD2 aligns across 10 bases. Germline CDR1 reads SGHTA; CDR2 reads FQGNSA. The CDR3 runs 15 residues. V shed 5 bases and J 0 bases; nucleotides not matched to a gene: 4. The CDR3 region is CASSPSGGASYEQYF. The CDR3 nucleotides are TGTGCCAGCAGCCCCAGCGGGGGGGCCTCCTACGAGCAGTACTTC.